This note documents a single T cell receptor beta chain sequence. Its antigen remains unidentified. Treatment noted: 15 Gy SBRT to primary tumor, nephrectomy 4 weeks later. The data were taken from a study of radiation and T cells in renal cell carcinoma. General study points: Dominant CDR3 motifs were more common in irradiated tumors than controls. Top 100 clonotypes averaged around 50% in irradiated versus about 43% in nephrectomy-only tumors.

V was cut by 6 bases and J by 9 bases, with 15 bases left in between. Germline assignment: CDR1 MDHEN and CDR2 SYDVKM. This CDR3 has 13 residues. TCRdb's table, derived via immunoSEQ multiplex PCR, lists solely in-frame clones and lacks some. The table includes 15,000 or so clones, about half detected once. The TCR sequence derives from a woman aged 55 to 70 with renal cell carcinoma. V gene TRBV28 combines with J gene TRBJ1-5; D perhaps matches TRBD1 (5 bases). Source: tumor tissue, taken from a patient whose treatment included radiotherapy and nephrectomy. DNA for the CDR3: TGTGCCAGCAGGGCCCCCACGCAGGGGCCCCAGCATTTT. Its protein product is CASRAPTQGPQHF.